A selection of T cell receptor beta chains follows, all from one sample in a study of OX40 agonist ivuxolimab in advanced cancers. This table comes from immunoSEQ multiplex PCR, and its TCRdb copy is limited to in-frame clones, with some not included. The data show fewer than 90,000 clones, over 75% seen once. The source material was CD4+ or CD8+ T cells sorted from blood, sampled in a trial of the OX40 agonist ivuxolimab. The receptor set was obtained from an adult with an advanced solid tumor such as melanoma, head and neck, liver or kidney cancer. The conserved cysteine and the conserved F or W are not part of the CDR3 here. Each record gives: clone size, V gene, J gene, CDR3 protein. Where a row states a size, it is once, few, many or the class of an expanded clone; other rows omit it.

clone size: NA; V gene: TRBV6-1; J gene: TRBJ2-3; CDR3 protein: ASSGTVGADTQY
clone size: NA; V gene: TRBV2; J gene: TRBJ1-5; CDR3 protein: ASSNTTLSNQPQH
clone size: NA; V gene: TRBV18; J gene: TRBJ2-5; CDR3 protein: ASSAPSGETQY
clone size: NA; V gene: TRBV5-8; J gene: TRBJ1-2; CDR3 protein: ASSPSGLGGYT
clone size: NA; V gene: TRBV21-1; J gene: TRBJ2-6; CDR3 protein: ASSKAQGRGPGANVLT
clone size: NA; V gene: TRBV30; J gene: TRBJ1-1; CDR3 protein: AWTSVRNTEAF
clone size: NA; V gene: TRBV27; J gene: TRBJ1-1; CDR3 protein: ASSFAPTMNTEAF
clone size: once; V gene: TRBV7-3; J gene: TRBJ2-6; CDR3 protein: ASSPPGTGGLTGANVLT
clone size: few; V gene: TRBV6-4; J gene: TRBJ1-6; CDR3 protein: ASSDLHINSPLH
clone size: NA; V gene: TRBV5-8; J gene: TRBJ1-4; CDR3 protein: ASSLGQGVREKLF
clone size: NA; V gene: TRBV11-2; J gene: TRBJ1-1; CDR3 protein: ASSLRGGAVTEAF
clone size: NA; V gene: TRBV7-2; J gene: TRBJ2-3; CDR3 protein: ASSDGGSGGPDTQY
clone size: few; V gene: TRBV7-3; J gene: TRBJ2-1; CDR3 protein: ASSLSASYSKDEQF
clone size: NA; V gene: TRBV19; J gene: TRBJ1-4; CDR3 protein: ASRNRQGTNEKLF
clone size: NA; V gene: TRBV15; J gene: TRBJ2-3; CDR3 protein: ATSRDVKGGGITDTQY
clone size: NA; V gene: TRBV4-3; J gene: TRBJ2-7; CDR3 protein: ASGLSMRDSPTYEQY
clone size: NA; V gene: TRBV15; J gene: TRBJ1-2; CDR3 protein: ATSREQGGDGYT
clone size: once; V gene: TRBV11-3; J gene: TRBJ2-7; CDR3 protein: ASSLQTSGTYEQY
clone size: NA; V gene: TRBV28; J gene: TRBJ2-3; CDR3 protein: ASSSPGQGGDTQY
clone size: NA; V gene: TRBV5-8; J gene: TRBJ1-3; CDR3 protein: ASSFWVSGNTIY
clone size: NA; V gene: TRBV19; J gene: TRBJ1-5; CDR3 protein: ASTYTGVSNQPQH
clone size: NA; V gene: TRBV18; J gene: TRBJ1-6; CDR3 protein: ASFGGGTNSPLH
clone size: once; V gene: TRBV14; J gene: TRBJ1-3; CDR3 protein: ASSPLGGGRGNTIY
clone size: NA; V gene: TRBV2; J gene: TRBJ2-3; CDR3 protein: ASILAGGTDTQY
clone size: NA; V gene: TRBV30; J gene: TRBJ1-1; CDR3 protein: AWNPRRGNTEAF
clone size: NA; V gene: TRBV11-3; J gene: TRBJ1-1; CDR3 protein: ASSLFRDTEAF
clone size: NA; V gene: TRBV11-2; J gene: TRBJ1-4; CDR3 protein: ASSFLNEKLF
clone size: NA; V gene: TRBV6-5; J gene: TRBJ2-4; CDR3 protein: ASSNTGEGKNIQY
clone size: NA; V gene: TRBV18; J gene: TRBJ2-1; CDR3 protein: ASSPANEQF
clone size: NA; V gene: TRBV30; J gene: TRBJ1-4; CDR3 protein: AWSPSPGGSANEKLF
clone size: NA; V gene: TRBV27; J gene: TRBJ2-2; CDR3 protein: ASRRGGLVSGELF
clone size: NA; V gene: TRBV19; J gene: TRBJ1-2; CDR3 protein: ASSRDRGFAGYT
clone size: NA; V gene: TRBV7-2; J gene: TRBJ2-3; CDR3 protein: ASSPFRVGTDTQY
clone size: NA; V gene: TRBV7-2; J gene: TRBJ2-1; CDR3 protein: ASSEGQWTYNEQF
clone size: NA; V gene: TRBV5-4; J gene: TRBJ2-7; CDR3 protein: ASSDTGGSYEQY
clone size: NA; V gene: TRBV6-5; J gene: TRBJ2-6; CDR3 protein: ASTTQGSGANVLT
clone size: NA; V gene: TRBV6-1; J gene: TRBJ2-1; CDR3 protein: ASGGGSSYNEQF
clone size: NA; V gene: TRBV4-1; J gene: TRBJ2-3; CDR3 protein: ASSQEALETDTQY
clone size: once; V gene: TRBV6-1; J gene: TRBJ1-2; CDR3 protein: ASSPRVGYGYT
clone size: NA; V gene: TRBV10-3; J gene: TRBJ2-3; CDR3 protein: AIRATSGGYTDTQY
clone size: NA; V gene: TRBV6-5; J gene: TRBJ1-5; CDR3 protein: ASSSRGQPQH
clone size: NA; V gene: TRBV30; J gene: TRBJ2-3; CDR3 protein: AWRGASDPPDTQY